This TCR beta chain was observed in a study of regulatory T cells in long-lasting Graves disease. The CDR3 contains 15 residues. Germline V CDR1 and CDR2: SGHAT, FQNNGV. The V end was cut by 5 bases, the J end by 1 base, with 14 bases between. Arm-PCR with iRepertoire HTBI primers amplified the CDR3 regions for these TCR beta libraries. MiXCR, applied by TCRdb to the multiplex PCR reads, yields one record per CDR3 protein. The table shows roughly 420,000 distinct CDR3 sequences, with approximately 15% occurring only once. This clonotype has at least ten counts. Its antigen is still unknown. Sample time point: newly diagnosed GD, antithyroid drugs for less than 3 months. PBMC-derived RNA was used for the TCR library. Study-wide results and limits: Persistent-disease Graves' patients showed less TCR diversity than new cases.

This sample also appeared in a second study, on T cells in Graves' hyperthyroidism and ophthalmopathy.

This TCR was recovered from a woman aged 50 to 60 with Graves disease. This specimen consisted of peripheral blood mononuclear cells (PBMCs), obtained at new diagnosis, from a patient treated with antithyroid drugs. This rearrangement joins TRBV11-2 to TRBJ1-1; D possibly corresponds to TRBD1 (5 bases). This chain's CDR3 is CASSLSGAANTEAFF. CDR3 DNA sequence: TGTGCCAGCAGCCTAAGCGGGGCAGCGAACACTGAAGCTTTCTTT.